This T cell receptor (beta chain) was identified during a study of blood T cell repertoires in COVID-19. Study-wide background: Samples of COVID-19 (acute and convalescent) were obtained from the United States, Italy and Spain.

The repertoire was sequenced with immunoSEQ multiplex PCR; TCRdb's copy has only in-frame clones and lacks some. The sample includes 390,000 or so clones, roughly nine tenths of them seen just once. This study enrolled people aged about 18 to 90 from about 26 US geographic areas. For recovered donors of Cohort 3, there were two negative PCRs, clearance, or symptom resolution. The V gene end was trimmed by 8 bases and the J gene end by 5 bases; junction bases not matched to a gene: 8. Germline CDR1 is KGHSH and CDR2 is LQKENI. The CDR3 runs 14 residues. This TCR was recovered from a man younger than 35 who had recovered from COVID-19. The chain links TRBV18 to TRBJ1-1, with 10 nucleotides matching TRBD1. The sequencing sample was made of PBMCs or T cells enriched from blood (not recorded which). In DNA form, the CDR3 reads TGTGCCAGCACCAGACAGGGGGCCGGGACTGAAGCTTTCTTT. Its protein product is CASTRQGAGTEAFF.